What follows describes a single T cell receptor (beta chain). The data are from a study of control samples from healthy donors and cancer patients. TCRdb's table, derived via immunoSEQ multiplex PCR, lists solely in-frame clones and lacks some. Among about 20,000 clones listed, about 86% were seen once. The CDR3 runs to 11 residues. The germline V and J ends were trimmed by 1 base and 9 bases, with 7 bases remaining between them. Germline V lookup: CDR1 DFQATT, CDR2 SNEGSKA (reference sequence). The sample consisted of PBMCs. The TCR was taken from a woman between 70 and 85 years old with colorectal cancer. The rearrangement uses TRBV20-1 and TRBJ2-1, with unresolved D. CDR3 amino acids: CSARGRSEQFF. The CDR3 nucleotides are TGCAGTGCTAGAGGGCGCAGTGAGCAGTTCTTC.